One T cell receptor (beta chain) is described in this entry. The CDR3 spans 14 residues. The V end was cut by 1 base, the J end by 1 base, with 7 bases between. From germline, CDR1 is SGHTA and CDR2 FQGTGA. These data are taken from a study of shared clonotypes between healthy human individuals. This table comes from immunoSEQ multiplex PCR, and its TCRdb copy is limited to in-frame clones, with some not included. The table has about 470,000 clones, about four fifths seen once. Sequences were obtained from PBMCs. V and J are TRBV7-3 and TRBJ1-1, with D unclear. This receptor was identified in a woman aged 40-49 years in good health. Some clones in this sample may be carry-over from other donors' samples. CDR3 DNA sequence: TGTGCCAGCAGCTTAAAGGGCAAGAACACTGAAGCTTTCTTT. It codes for CASSLKGKNTEAFF.